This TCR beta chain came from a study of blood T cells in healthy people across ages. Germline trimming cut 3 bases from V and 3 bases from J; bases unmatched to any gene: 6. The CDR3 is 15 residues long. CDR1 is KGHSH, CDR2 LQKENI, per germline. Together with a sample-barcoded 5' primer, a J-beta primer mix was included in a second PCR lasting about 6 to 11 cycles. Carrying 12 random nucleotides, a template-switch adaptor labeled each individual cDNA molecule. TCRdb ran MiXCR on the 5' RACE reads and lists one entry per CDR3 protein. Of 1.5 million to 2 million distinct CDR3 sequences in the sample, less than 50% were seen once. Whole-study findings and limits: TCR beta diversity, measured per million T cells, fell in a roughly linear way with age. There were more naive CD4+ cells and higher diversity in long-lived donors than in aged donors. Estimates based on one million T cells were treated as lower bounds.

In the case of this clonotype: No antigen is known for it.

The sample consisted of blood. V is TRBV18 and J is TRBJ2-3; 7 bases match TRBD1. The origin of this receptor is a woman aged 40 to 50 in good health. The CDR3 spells CASSPQGGLTDTQYF. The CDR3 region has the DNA TGTGCCAGCTCACCGCAAGGGGGCTTAACAGATACGCAGTATTTT.